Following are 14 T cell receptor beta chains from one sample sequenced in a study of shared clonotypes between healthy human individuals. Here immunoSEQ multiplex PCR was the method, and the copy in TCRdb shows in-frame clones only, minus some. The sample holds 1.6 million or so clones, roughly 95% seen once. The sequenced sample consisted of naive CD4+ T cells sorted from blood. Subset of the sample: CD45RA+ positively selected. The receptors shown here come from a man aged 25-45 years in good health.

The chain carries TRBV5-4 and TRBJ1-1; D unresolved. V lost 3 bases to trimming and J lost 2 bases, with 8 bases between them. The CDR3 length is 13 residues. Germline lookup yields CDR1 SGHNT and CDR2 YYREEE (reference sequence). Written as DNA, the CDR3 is TGTGCCAGCAGCTGGGCAGGTAACACTGAAGCTTTCTTT. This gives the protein CASSWAGNTEAFF. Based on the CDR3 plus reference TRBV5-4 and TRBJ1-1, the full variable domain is ETGVTQSPTHLIKTRGQQVTLRCSSQSGHNTVSWYQQALGQGPQFIFQYYREEENGRGNFPPRFSGLQFPNYSSELNVNALELDDSALYLCASSWAGNTEAFFGQGTRLTVV.

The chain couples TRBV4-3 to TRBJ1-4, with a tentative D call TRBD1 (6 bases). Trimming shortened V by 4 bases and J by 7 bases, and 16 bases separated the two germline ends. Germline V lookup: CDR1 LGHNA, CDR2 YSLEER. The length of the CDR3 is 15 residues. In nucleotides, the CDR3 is TGCGCCAGCAGCCCCCGAGCCAGGGGATTTGAAAAACTGTTTTTT. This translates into CASSPRARGFEKLFF.

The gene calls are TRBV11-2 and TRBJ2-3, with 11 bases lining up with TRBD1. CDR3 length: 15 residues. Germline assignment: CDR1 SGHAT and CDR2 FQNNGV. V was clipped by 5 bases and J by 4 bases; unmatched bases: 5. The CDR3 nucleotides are TGTGCCAGCAGCGTAGGACAGGGGGCATCAGATACGCAGTATTTT. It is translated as CASSVGQGASDTQYF.

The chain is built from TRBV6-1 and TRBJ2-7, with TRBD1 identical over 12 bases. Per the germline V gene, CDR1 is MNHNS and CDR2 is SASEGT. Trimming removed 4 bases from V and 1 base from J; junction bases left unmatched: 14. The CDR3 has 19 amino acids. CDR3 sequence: CASSGAGTGGSFFSYEQYF. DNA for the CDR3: TGTGCCAGCAGTGGTGCCGGGACAGGGGGCTCTTTTTTTTCCTACGAGCAGTACTTC.

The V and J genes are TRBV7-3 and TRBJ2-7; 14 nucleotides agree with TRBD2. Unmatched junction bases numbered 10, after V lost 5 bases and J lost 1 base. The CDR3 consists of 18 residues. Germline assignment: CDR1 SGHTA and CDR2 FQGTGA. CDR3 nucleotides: TGTGCCAGCAGCCCGGCAGGACTAGCGGGAGGAGGGTCCTACGAGCAGTACTTC. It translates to CASSPAGLAGGGSYEQYF. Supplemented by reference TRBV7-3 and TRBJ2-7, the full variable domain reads GAGVSQTPSNKVTEKGKYVELRCDPISGHTALYWYRQSLGQGPEFLIYFQGTGAADDSGLPNDRFFAVRPEGSVSTLKIQRTERGDSAVYLCASSPAGLAGGGSYEQYFGPGTRLTVT.

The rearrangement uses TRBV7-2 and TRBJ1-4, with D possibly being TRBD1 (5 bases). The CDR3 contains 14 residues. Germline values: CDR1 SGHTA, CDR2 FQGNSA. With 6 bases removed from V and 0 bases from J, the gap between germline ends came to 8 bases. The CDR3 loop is CASRQAATNEKLFF. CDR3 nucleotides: TGTGCCAGCAGACAGGCTGCAACTAATGAAAAACTGTTTTTT.

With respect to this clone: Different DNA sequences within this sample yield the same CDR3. In DNA form, the CDR3 reads TGTGCCAGCAGCTCCGGACTAGCGATATACAATGAGCAGTTCTTC. Residues: CASSSGLAIYNEQFF. The rearrangement joins TRBV7-3 to TRBJ2-1; 9 bases are a match to TRBD2. The ends lost 4 bases at V and 4 bases at J; junction bases unmatched: 5. Germline values: CDR1 SGHTA, CDR2 FQGTGA. The CDR3 runs to 15 residues.

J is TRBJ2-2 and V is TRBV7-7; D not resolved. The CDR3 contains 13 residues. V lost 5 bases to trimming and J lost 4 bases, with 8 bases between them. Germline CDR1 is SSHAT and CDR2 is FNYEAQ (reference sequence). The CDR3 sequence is CASSLSTTGELFF. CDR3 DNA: TGTGCCAGCAGCCTCTCAACCACCGGGGAGCTGTTTTTT.

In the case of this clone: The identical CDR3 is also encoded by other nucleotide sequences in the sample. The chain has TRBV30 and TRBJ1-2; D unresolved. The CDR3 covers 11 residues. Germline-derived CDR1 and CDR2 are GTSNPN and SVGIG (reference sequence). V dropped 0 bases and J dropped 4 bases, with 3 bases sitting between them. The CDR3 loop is CAWSVGYGYTF. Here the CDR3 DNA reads TGTGCCTGGAGTGTAGGCTATGGCTACACCTTC.

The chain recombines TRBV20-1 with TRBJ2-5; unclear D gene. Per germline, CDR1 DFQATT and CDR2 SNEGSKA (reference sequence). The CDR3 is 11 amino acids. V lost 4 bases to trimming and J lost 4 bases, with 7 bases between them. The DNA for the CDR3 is TGCAGTGCTAACACGGGAGAGACCCAGTACTTC. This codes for CSANTGETQYF.

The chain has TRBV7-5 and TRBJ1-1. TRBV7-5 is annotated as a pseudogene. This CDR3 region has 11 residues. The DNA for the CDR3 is TGTGCCCCTCGGTCGGATGGGGAAGCTTTCTTT. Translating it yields CAPRSDGEAFF.

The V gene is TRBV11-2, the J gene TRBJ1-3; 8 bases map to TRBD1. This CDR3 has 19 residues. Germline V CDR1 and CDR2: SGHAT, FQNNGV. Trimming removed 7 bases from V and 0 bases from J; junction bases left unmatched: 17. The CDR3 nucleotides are TGTGCCAGCAACGACCGGGGCAGGGGGCGAGATTACTCTGGAAACACCATATATTTT. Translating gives CASNDRGRGRDYSGNTIYF.

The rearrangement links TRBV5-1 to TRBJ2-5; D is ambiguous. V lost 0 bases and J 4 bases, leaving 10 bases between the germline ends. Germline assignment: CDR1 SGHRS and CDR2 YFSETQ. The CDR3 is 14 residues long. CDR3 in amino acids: CASSLAPQAETQYF. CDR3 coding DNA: TGCGCCAGCAGCTTGGCCCCGCAGGCAGAGACCCAGTACTTC.

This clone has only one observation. The CDR3 DNA is TGCGCCAGCAGAGTTACAGGGGGCCCTTCGACCCAGTACTTC. Its translation is CASRVTGGPSTQYF. The V and J genes are TRBV5-1 and TRBJ2-5, with 9 positions matching TRBD1. The germline CDR1 and CDR2 sequences are SGHRS and YFSETQ. The CDR3 has 14 residues. The V and J ends lost 5 bases and 7 bases, in that order; junction bases with no gene match: 9.